The 19 T cell receptor beta chains reported below all come from one sample, sequenced in a study of T cell responses to AZD1222 COVID-19 vaccine. Method: immunoSEQ multiplex PCR; TCRdb's copy keeps in-frame clones and lacks some. Among 150,000 to 200,000 clones listed, around 93% were seen once. The material sequenced was peripheral blood, taken on day 0 of AZD1222 vaccination. These receptor sequences come from an adult in good health.

The chain couples TRBV6-5 to TRBJ2-3; tentatively, D is TRBD1 (5 bases). Germline lookup yields CDR1 MNHEY and CDR2 SVGAGI. The V gene lost 6 bases and the J gene lost 3 bases, with 16 bases spanning the gap. The CDR3 covers 15 residues. CDR3 bases: TGTGCCAGCAGCCACGACAATAGGGGAACAGATACGCAGTATTTT. It translates to CASSHDNRGTDTQYF.

The chain carries TRBV10-3 and TRBJ1-3; the D gene is possibly TRBD1 (5 bases). In germline, CDR1 is ENHRY, CDR2 SYGVKD. There are 14 residues in the CDR3. V was pared by 11 bases and J by 0 bases, with 14 bases between. The CDR3 loop is CAAADSFSGNTIYF. In nucleotides, the CDR3 is TGTGCCGCCGCCGACAGTTTCTCTGGAAACACCATATATTTT.

The gene calls are TRBV21-1 and TRBJ2-2; TRBD1, the table's D call, was not compared with the DNA. TRBV21-1 is flagged as a pseudogene. The CDR3 covers 16 residues. In nucleotides, the CDR3 is TGTGCCAGCAGCAACCGACAGGAGAAGAGTACCGGGGAGCTGTTTTTT. As protein: CASSNRQEKSTGELFF.

This clone has only one observation. This sequence joins TRBV28 and TRBJ1-5; perhaps TRBD1 as D (5 bases). CDR1 is MDHEN, CDR2 SYDVKM, per germline. Trimming shortened V by 0 bases and J by 6 bases, and 12 bases separated the two germline ends. The CDR3 totals 15 residues. CDR3 amino acids: CASSLWAGSSQPQHF. CDR3 coding DNA: TGTGCCAGCAGTTTATGGGCAGGGAGTAGTCAGCCCCAGCATTTT.

V and J are TRBV4-1 and TRBJ2-1, with 8 positions matching TRBD2. V lost 1 base, J lost 5 bases, and 16 bases stayed unmatched. CDR1 and CDR2 (germline): MGHRA, YSYEKL. The CDR3 loop spans 19 amino acids. CDR3 region: CASSQALGFGAGGHNEQFF. For the CDR3, the DNA is TGCGCCAGCAGCCAAGCTTTGGGCTTCGGGGCGGGAGGTCACAATGAGCAGTTCTTC.

The chain links TRBV5-4 to TRBJ2-7; D perhaps matches TRBD1 (6 bases). Trimming stripped 4 bases from V and 2 bases from J, with 13 bases between. Per the germline V gene, CDR1 is SGHNT and CDR2 is YYREEE (reference sequence). There are 14 residues in the CDR3. The CDR3 coding sequence is TGTGCCAGCAGCCTACAGGGTGGACCCTACGAGCAGTACTTC. Protein sequence: CASSLQGGPYEQYF.

This clone occurred many times. The chain couples TRBV7-3 to TRBJ2-1; possibly TRBD1 for D (5 bases). CDR1 and CDR2 from the germline V gene are SGHTA and FQGTGA. V was cut by 5 bases and J by 8 bases, with 19 bases left in between. There are 15 residues in the CDR3. CDR3 coding DNA: TGTGCCAGCAGCCTAGGCCCCCAGGGTGTCGATGAGCAGTTCTTC. It encodes CASSLGPQGVDEQFF.

This clone was observed once. The chain is built from TRBV2 and TRBJ1-6, with D tentatively TRBD1 (5 bases). Trimming removed 3 bases at V and 10 bases at J, with 10 bases between. The CDR3 is 13 residues long. The germline V gene encodes CDR1 SNHLY and CDR2 FYNNEI. CDR3 residues: CASSDQGSSPLHF. The CDR3 DNA follows: TGTGCCAGCAGTGATCAGGGAAGCTCACCCCTCCACTTT.

The CDR3 loop reads CASSYSQGLEAFF. The CDR3 DNA sequence: TGTGCCAGCAGTTACTCTCAGGGCTTAGAAGCTTTCTTT. V and J are TRBV6-6 and TRBJ1-1, with a tentative D call TRBD1 (5 bases). This CDR3 has 13 residues. V lost 0 bases and J 8 bases, leaving 10 bases between the germline ends. Germline V gene data show CDR1 as MNHNY and CDR2 as SVGAGI (reference sequence).

The chain employs TRBV7-3 and TRBJ1-3; D might be TRBD1 (6 bases). In germline, CDR1 is SGHTA, CDR2 FQGTGA. The CDR3 spans 14 residues. V was shortened by 3 bases and J by 2 bases, with 8 bases between the two germline ends. CDR3 sequence (DNA): TGTGCCAGCAGCTTGGGGGGGCCTGGAAACACCATATATTTT. Translating gives CASSLGGPGNTIYF.

This clone was observed a few times. V gene TRBV5-1 combines with J gene TRBJ2-7; no clear D. Germline loops: CDR1 SGHRS, CDR2 YFSETQ. CDR3 size: 13 residues. V was shortened by 0 bases and J by 3 bases, with 7 bases between the two germline ends. The CDR3 protein is CASSLEHNYEQYF. CDR3 DNA sequence: TGCGCCAGCAGCTTGGAACACAACTACGAGCAGTACTTC.

The rearrangement joins TRBV11-3 to TRBJ2-1, with D uncertain. The germline V gene encodes CDR1 SGHNT and CDR2 YENEEA. V gave up 3 bases and J gave up 0 bases, with 9 bases separating them. The CDR3 is made up of 15 amino acids. CDR3 in amino acids: CASSFSPSSYNEQFF. CDR3 coding DNA: TGTGCCAGCAGCTTTTCTCCTAGCTCCTACAATGAGCAGTTCTTC. Supplemented by reference TRBV11-3 and TRBJ2-1, the full variable domain reads EAGVVQSPRYKIIEKKQPVAFWCNPISGHNTLYWYLQNLGQGPELLIRYENEEAVDDSQLPKDRFSAERLKGVDSTLKIQPAELGDSAVYLCASSFSPSSYNEQFFGPGTRLTVL.

The chain combines TRBV7-3 with TRBJ2-1, with D perhaps matching TRBD1 (5 bases). V lost 0 bases and J lost 8, with 14 bases in between. This CDR3 contains 15 residues. Germline V gene sequence: CDR1 SGHTA, CDR2 FQGTGA. The CDR3 DNA sequence: TGTGCCAGCAGCTTAACCAGGGCGTCAGCCCATGAGCAGTTCTTC. Its translation is CASSLTRASAHEQFF.

There are a few counts of this clone. As DNA, the CDR3 is TGTGCCAGTAGTATTTTATCCAGGGGCTTTGCGGGGGCCAACGTCCTGACTTTC. This sequence encodes CASSILSRGFAGANVLTF. V and J are TRBV19 and TRBJ2-6; the D gene is possibly TRBD1 (6 bases). Germline-derived CDR1 and CDR2 are LNHDA and SQIVND (reference sequence). V was shortened by 3 bases and J by 4 bases, with 19 bases between the two germline ends. CDR3 length equals 18 residues.

The chain links TRBV10-3 to TRBJ2-5; TRBD1 matches at 10 bases. The germline V gene encodes CDR1 ENHRY and CDR2 SYGVKD. V shed 3 bases and J 4 bases; nucleotides not matched to a gene: 5. The CDR3 has 15 amino acids. CDR3 residues: CAISDPGQGLETQYF. In nucleotides, the CDR3 is TGTGCCATCAGTGACCCGGGACAGGGGTTAGAGACCCAGTACTTC.

This clone was found once. The V and J genes are TRBV29-1 and TRBJ2-7; 7 bases fit TRBD2. This CDR3 contains 12 residues. Germline CDR1 is SQVTM and CDR2 is ANQGSEA. Trimming took 4 bases from V and 0 from J; bases not matched to a gene: 0. CDR3 sequence (DNA): TGCAGCGTTGGGGACTACTCCTACGAGCAGTACTTC. Protein: CSVGDYSYEQYF.

V and J are TRBV18 and TRBJ2-2; 12 bases line up with TRBD2. Trimming at V came to 1 base and at J to 6 bases, leaving 9 bases not matched to a gene. The CDR3 is 18 amino acids. Germline values: CDR1 KGHSH, CDR2 LQKENI. The CDR3 loop is CASSPRSTSGSISGELFF. The CDR3 region has the DNA TGTGCCAGCTCACCACGCTCGACTAGCGGGAGTATATCCGGGGAGCTGTTTTTT.

The chain joins TRBV28 to TRBJ2-7; 8 positions match TRBD2. Germline assignment: CDR1 MDHEN and CDR2 SYDVKM. The length of the CDR3 is 14 residues. Losses at the gene ends were 7 bases for V and 4 bases for J; bases not matched to a gene: 9. The CDR3 DNA reads as TGTGCCAGCACACCGGGGGGGGCGATTTACGAGCAGTACTTC. It codes for CASTPGGAIYEQYF.

CDR3 in DNA: TGTGCCAGCAGCCCTCGAACAAGGATGGACACTGAAGCTTTCTTT. Translation: CASSPRTRMDTEAFF. The gene calls are TRBV14 and TRBJ1-1; no clear D gene. The CDR3 is 15 amino acids. V was cut by 4 bases and J by 3 bases, with 15 bases left in between. CDR1 is SGHDN, CDR2 FVKESK, per germline.